What follows are 17 T cell receptor beta chains derived from one specimen sequenced in a study of OX40 agonist ivuxolimab in advanced cancers. Only in-frame clones appear in the TCRdb table, and some are missing; sequencing was by immunoSEQ multiplex PCR. The sample lists 70,000 or so clones, approximately 90% occurring once. The sample was CD4+ or CD8+ T cells sorted from blood, taken in a trial of the OX40 agonist ivuxolimab. These TCRs come from an adult with an advanced solid tumor such as melanoma, head and neck, liver or kidney cancer.

The V gene is TRBV7-9, the J gene TRBJ2-1; D is unresolved. The germline gives CDR1 SEHNR, CDR2 FQNEAQ (reference sequence). V lost 5 bases and J 6 bases, leaving 17 bases between the germline ends. CDR3 size: 15 residues. The CDR3 here is CASSAFFDRTNEQFF. DNA for the CDR3: TGTGCCAGCAGCGCCTTTTTCGACCGCACCAATGAGCAGTTCTTC.

This clone has more than one count but fewer than ten. V is TRBV6-1 and J is TRBJ2-1; 8 positions agree with TRBD2. The V gene's germline CDR1 is MNHNS and CDR2 SASEGT. The CDR3 length is 15 residues. V was clipped by 6 bases and J by 6 bases; unmatched bases: 10. The CDR3: CASSSRGGPGNEQFF. CDR3 nucleotides: TGTGCCAGCAGCTCCCGGGGGGGGCCGGGCAATGAGCAGTTCTTC.

The J gene is TRBJ2-1, the V gene TRBV7-6, with 12 bases lining up with TRBD2. V shed 3 bases and J 7 bases; nucleotides not matched to a gene: 4. The CDR3 consists of 15 residues. Germline lookup yields CDR1 SGHVS and CDR2 FNYEAQ. CDR3: CASSFRLAGDNEQFF. The CDR3, as DNA: TGTGCCAGCAGCTTCCGACTAGCGGGAGATAATGAGCAGTTCTTC.

V usage is TRBV5-1 and J usage is TRBJ1-1, with a weak D call TRBD1 (5 bases). Per the germline V gene, CDR1 is SGHRS and CDR2 is YFSETQ. Deletions cut 0 bases from V and 4 bases from J, with 10 bases between. This CDR3 spans 14 amino acids. This CDR3 reads CASSLGQGVTEAFF. The CDR3 coding sequence is TGCGCCAGCAGCTTGGGTCAGGGTGTCACTGAAGCTTTCTTT.

V usage is TRBV2 and J usage is TRBJ2-6, with 9 bases matching TRBD1. The CDR3 totals 16 residues. Germline V CDR1 and CDR2: SNHLY, FYNNEI. With V trimmed by 6 bases and J by 1 base, 4 bases remained unmatched. CDR3 in amino acids: CASRRDRVSGANVLTF. The CDR3 DNA is TGTGCCAGCAGGCGGGACAGGGTATCTGGGGCCAACGTCCTGACTTTC. Supplemented by reference TRBV2 and TRBJ2-6, the full variable domain reads EPEVTQTPSHQVTQMGQEVILRCVPISNHLYFYWYRQILGQKVEFLVSFYNNEISEKSEIFDDQFSVERPDGSNFTLKIRSTKLEDSAMYFCASRRDRVSGANVLTFGAGSRLTVL.

This sequence joins TRBV4-1 and TRBJ2-3, with D unresolved. Looked up from germline, CDR1 is MGHRA and CDR2 is YSYEKL. Deletions cut 0 bases from V and 10 bases from J, with 14 bases between. CDR3 size: 14 residues. Here the CDR3 reads CASSQDGTALAQYF. Here the CDR3 DNA reads TGCGCCAGCAGCCAAGATGGAACGGCGTTGGCGCAGTATTTT.

For this clone: Germline and junction disagree at one end, which may indicate a read error. This sequence joins TRBV5-6 and TRBJ2-7; 7 bases agree with TRBD2. This CDR3 contains 13 residues. CDR1 and CDR2 (germline): SGHDT, YYEEEE. The chain's CDR3 is CASSLPRGYDQYF. The CDR3 bases are TGTGCCAGCAGCTTGCCGCGGGGGTACGACCAGTACTTC.

V usage is TRBV2 and J usage is TRBJ2-2; TRBD2 matches 9 bases. Germline V lookup: CDR1 SNHLY, CDR2 FYNNEI. V lost 3 bases and J lost 3; bases outside the gene matches: 2. CDR3 length equals 15 residues. CDR3 sequence: CASSETSGHTGELFF. Here the CDR3 DNA reads TGTGCCAGCAGTGAGACTAGCGGTCACACCGGGGAGCTGTTTTTT. The full variable domain, rest sourced from reference TRBV2 and TRBJ2-2, is EPEVTQTPSHQVTQMGQEVILRCVPISNHLYFYWYRQILGQKVEFLVSFYNNEISEKSEIFDDQFSVERPDGSNFTLKIRSTKLEDSAMYFCASSETSGHTGELFFGEGSRLTVL.

This chain links TRBV5-5 with TRBJ2-6; no definite D call. The CDR3 has 14 amino acids. Germline V gives CDR1 SGHKS, CDR2 YYEKEE (reference sequence). The V and J ends lost 0 bases and 1 base respectively, with 2 bases between them. This CDR3 is CASSLGSGANVLTF. CDR3 sequence (DNA): TGTGCCAGCAGCTTGGGGTCTGGGGCCAACGTCCTGACTTTC.

The V and J genes are TRBV9 and TRBJ2-2; TRBD2 matches 7 bases. Germline-derived CDR1 and CDR2 are SGDLS and YYNGEE. The CDR3 extends over 15 amino acids. J gave up 3 bases and V 4 bases, and 6 bases lay outside the gene matches. The CDR3 region is CASSRASGDTGELFF. The CDR3 DNA sequence: TGTGCCAGCAGCCGGGCTAGCGGAGACACCGGGGAGCTGTTTTTT.

This chain uses TRBV18 with TRBJ2-1; D unclear. The V and J ends lost 6 bases and 4 bases respectively, with 13 bases between them. The germline V gene encodes CDR1 KGHSH and CDR2 LQKENI. The CDR3 is made up of 14 amino acids. CDR3 coding DNA: TGTGCCAGCTCCCATCGTGGGGTATACAATGAGCAGTTCTTC. It encodes CASSHRGVYNEQFF.

The rearrangement links TRBV11-3 to TRBJ2-7; D remains ambiguous. The V end lost 1 base, the J end lost 0 bases, and 10 bases lay between the germline ends. CDR1 is SGHNT, CDR2 YENEEA, per germline. CDR3 length equals 15 residues. This chain's CDR3 is CASSLVGRSSYEQYF. Written as DNA, the CDR3 is TGTGCCAGCAGCTTAGTGGGCAGGAGCTCCTACGAGCAGTACTTC.

The V call is TRBV2, the J call TRBJ2-7; D is perhaps TRBD1 (6 bases). The V end lost 6 bases, the J end lost 0 bases, and 15 bases lay between the germline ends. The CDR3 has 15 residues. CDR1 and CDR2 from the germline V gene are SNHLY and FYNNEI. CDR3 sequence (DNA): TGTGCCAGCAGCGACGGACAGACTTTCTCCTACGAGCAGTACTTC. Its translation: CASSDGQTFSYEQYF. The entire variable domain, with the rest obtained from reference TRBV2 and TRBJ2-7, is as follows: EPEVTQTPSHQVTQMGQEVILRCVPISNHLYFYWYRQILGQKVEFLVSFYNNEISEKSEIFDDQFSVERPDGSNFTLKIRSTKLEDSAMYFCASSDGQTFSYEQYFGPGTRLTVT.

The CDR3 DNA reads TGCGCCAGCAGCTTGGTAGGCAACTACGAGCAGTACTTC. It yields the protein CASSLVGNYEQYF. The gene calls are TRBV5-1 and TRBJ2-7; D uncertain. CDR1 is SGHRS and CDR2 is YFSETQ in the germline V gene. This CDR3 is 13 amino acids long. Trimming stripped 0 bases from V and 3 bases from J, with 7 bases between.

CDR3 coding DNA: TGCAGCGCCGGCGAACCCTTGAACACTGAAGCTTTCTTT. Protein: CSAGEPLNTEAFF. V gene TRBV29-1 combines with J gene TRBJ1-1; D is ambiguous. Germline V gives CDR1 SQVTM, CDR2 ANQGSEA. The length of the CDR3 is 13 residues. Trimming stripped 7 bases from V and 0 bases from J, with 12 bases between.

This sequence joins TRBV13 and TRBJ1-2, with 7 bases matching TRBD1. Looked up from germline, CDR1 is PRHDT and CDR2 is FYEKMQ (reference sequence). The CDR3 is made up of 14 amino acids. The V gene end was trimmed by 0 bases and the J gene end by 8 bases; junction bases not matched to a gene: 6. CDR3 DNA: TGTGCCAGCAGCTTAGGGAAGGGGGCATCAGGCTACACCTTC. This codes for CASSLGKGASGYTF.

The chain links TRBV25-1 to TRBJ2-7; weak D call: TRBD2 (5 bases). This CDR3 has 13 residues. Per the germline V gene, CDR1 is MGHDK and CDR2 is SYGVNS. Trimming left V 6 bases short and J 0 bases short, with 9 bases between. The CDR3 coding sequence is TGTGCCAGCAGCAACGCGGGCTCCTACGAGCAGTACTTC. It yields the protein CASSNAGSYEQYF.